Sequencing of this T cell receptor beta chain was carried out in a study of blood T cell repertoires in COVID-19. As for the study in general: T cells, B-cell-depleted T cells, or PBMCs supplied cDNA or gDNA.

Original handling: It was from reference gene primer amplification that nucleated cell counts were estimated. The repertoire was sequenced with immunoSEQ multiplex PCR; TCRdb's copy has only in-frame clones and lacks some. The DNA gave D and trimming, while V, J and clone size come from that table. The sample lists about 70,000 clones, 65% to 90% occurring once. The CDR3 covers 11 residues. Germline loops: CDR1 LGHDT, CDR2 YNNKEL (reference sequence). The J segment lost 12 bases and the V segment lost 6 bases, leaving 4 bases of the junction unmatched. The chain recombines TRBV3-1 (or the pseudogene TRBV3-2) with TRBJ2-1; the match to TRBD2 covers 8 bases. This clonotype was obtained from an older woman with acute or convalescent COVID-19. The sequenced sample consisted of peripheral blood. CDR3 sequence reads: CASSYSGGQFF. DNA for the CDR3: TGTGCCAGCAGTTACAGCGGGGGGCAGTTCTTC.